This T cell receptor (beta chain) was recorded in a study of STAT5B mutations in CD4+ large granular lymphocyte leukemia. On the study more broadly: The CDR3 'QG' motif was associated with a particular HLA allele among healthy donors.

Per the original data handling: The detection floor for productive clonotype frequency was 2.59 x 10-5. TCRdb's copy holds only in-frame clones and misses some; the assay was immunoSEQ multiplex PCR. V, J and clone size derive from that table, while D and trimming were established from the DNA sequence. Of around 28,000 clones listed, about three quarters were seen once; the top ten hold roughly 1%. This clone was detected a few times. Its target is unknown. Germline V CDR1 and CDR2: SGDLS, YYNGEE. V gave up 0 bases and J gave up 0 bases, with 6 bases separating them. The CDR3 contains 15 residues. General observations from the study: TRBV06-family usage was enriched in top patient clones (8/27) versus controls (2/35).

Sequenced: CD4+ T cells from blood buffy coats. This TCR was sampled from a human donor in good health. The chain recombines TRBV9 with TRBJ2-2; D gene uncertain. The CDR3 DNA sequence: TGTGCCAGCAGCGTAGAGGGTACGAACACCGGGGAGCTGTTTTTT. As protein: CASSVEGTNTGELFF. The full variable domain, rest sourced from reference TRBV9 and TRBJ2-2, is DSGVTQTPKHLITATGQRVTLRCSPRSGDLSVYWYQQSLDQGLQFLIQYYNGEERAKGNILERFSAQQFPDLHSELNLSSLELGDSALYFCASSVEGTNTGELFFGEGSRLTVL.